This T cell receptor beta chain was recorded in a study of cytomegalovirus exposure and HLA in healthy donors (dated by TCRdb to 2015 to 2018). Turning to the overall study: An earlier analysis of several hundred of the donors reported 276 Gb of sequence data and 117 million unique TCR beta sequences from some 180 million T cells. In a later genetic analysis, genome-wide SNP genotypes for about three fifths of the roughly 670 donors were used, and that subset was treated as a discovery cohort. To decide whether each TCR beta V gene segment behaved as functional or pseudogenic, an earlier analysis of approximately 620 of the donors relied on high-throughput TCR beta sequencing. Of the roughly 400 genotyped donors, approximately 82% fell in the genetic ancestry cluster associated with self-reported Caucasian donors. A separate validation cohort of roughly 130 different subjects was used in addition to the roughly 700-subject first cohort. In the later analysis, no new phenotypic data were used to find candidate immune exposures; instead, reliance was placed on TCR beta sequences and their occurrence across donors. Alongside the repertoire data, information on donor age, sex, ethnicity and CMV serostatus was compiled. The number of donors typed differed by locus, with 629-630 for A, B, C, DRB1 and DQB1, roughly 520 for DQA1, about 610 for DPA1, and roughly 450 for DPB1. Both class I and class II loci were covered by HLA typing, at four-digit resolution. The study combined high-throughput TCR immunosequencing, statistical association of individual TCRs with disease status, and machine learning to predict cytomegalovirus infection status. Among a few hundred genotyped donors of the cohort, an average of about 240,000 unique TCR beta nucleotide sequences were sequenced per donor, around 18% of them non-productive. About five DR-DQ haplotypes were treated as single units for association and clustering because of strong linkage in the cohort. To study patterns of TCR occurrence, a later analysis re-analyzed previously published TCR beta repertoires from under 750 donors and added high-resolution HLA genotyping. Using immunosequencing, the study profiled T cell repertoires from 666 subjects and related those repertoires to cytomegalovirus serostatus. The aim of the study was to test whether cataloging public T cell receptors could identify signatures of past pathogen exposure. Roughly 300 gigabases of sequencing data and 70 million to 95 million unique TCR sequences made up an early release that covered several hundred HLA-typed donors. Every repertoire in the discovery cohort had been generated on one and the same sequencing platform.

The protocol used for the library was the immunoSEQ multiplex PCR assay. A mixture of 60 forward primers for TCR Vbeta segments and 13 reverse primers for TCR Jbeta segments was used in the multiplex PCR. A multiplex PCR assay on genomic DNA amplified the CDR3 region of rearranged TCR beta genes. On the Illumina HiSeq System, the amplified TCR beta libraries were sequenced as 87-base-pair reads. For the original study's pipeline: A later analysis counted approximately 76 million unique TCR beta chains across the 550 to 700 repertoires, and roughly 9.9 million of these chains were shared by at least two donors. Raw reads were error-corrected and collapsed into unique sequences with a nearest-neighbor algorithm that merged closely related sequences to remove PCR and sequencing errors. Alignment of CDR3 sequences to IMGT reference sequences was used to assign V, D and J gene segments. Each retained sequence needed at least a six-nucleotide match to both a V gene segment and a J gene segment. A rearrangement was called productive if the CDR3 had no stop codons and remained in frame with V and J, and every other rearrangement was called non-productive. Following IMGT convention, CDR3 was defined as the stretch from the second conserved V-encoded cysteine up to the conserved J-encoded phenylalanine. The earlier analysis of 587 of the donors excluded any sequence lacking an unambiguous match to a single V gene segment. An earlier analysis of 587 of the donors classified V segments as functional when productive rearrangements were above 56.7% and as segregating when the standard deviation between donors was above 5%. A statistical classification framework was built for diagnosing cytomegalovirus status from the catalog of TCR beta chain sequences. A later analysis assigned V and J genes by comparing TCR nucleotide sequences with IMGT/GENE-DB human TR gene sequences. In a later analysis, CDR3 sequences and most-parsimonious VDJ recombination scenarios were assigned using the TCRdist pipeline. In a later analysis, each TCR beta chain was defined by its CDR3 amino acid sequence together with its V-gene family, and reads lacking a unique V-gene family were excluded. As a way to deal with suspected cross-contamination and a sequencing artifact, a later analysis dropped roughly 600 nucleotide sequences that were highly shared and had low generation probability. In a later analysis, a clonal expansion index was calculated for each public chain from normalized within-repertoire ranks of inferred template counts. In a later analysis, generation probabilities were computed using a VDJ recombination model fitted to out-of-frame rearrangements, and the results were checked against IGoR. In a later analysis, TCR-TCR, TCR-HLA and TCR-CMV co-occurrence was scored with hypergeometric tests, and a repertoire-size bias correction was applied to TCR pairs. To estimate false discovery rates, a later analysis permuted the HLA or CMV assignments 20 times. In a later analysis, co-occurring TCRs were grouped using DBSCAN, with TCRdist sequence similarity added in when clustering inside HLA-allele-positive subsets. Repertoires with fewer than 30,000 or more than 120,000 public chains were left out of co-occurrence clustering, as were five repertoires with anomalous nucleotide sharing. The immuneACCESS repertoire file appears here via TCRdb, limited to in-frame rearrangements. These files lack a portion of the clones; in checked studies, under half of the deficit traces to unresolved V genes, and the cause of the others is not known. That table furnishes V, J and clone size, whereas the DNA furnished D and trimming. Here the sample has over 150,000 clones; 65% to 80% occur a single time. The ten largest clones take up 2.5% to 3.5% of the sample.

The cohort consisted of hundreds of healthy bone marrow donors. Cohort members were all nominally healthy when sampled, although unrecorded immune exposures were likely present. The donor tested CMV seropositive and was one of the 289 seropositive cohort members. Every donor gave a peripheral blood sample, and the peripheral blood mononuclear cells from that sample were used for TCR beta sequencing. The Qiagen DNeasy Blood Extraction Kit was used to extract genomic DNA from the blood cell samples. Study-wide conclusions, independent of this receptor: Because HLA typing was missing for some donors at each locus, association tests included only the typed subset. The cohort was sequenced for TCR beta chains only, and without alpha or paired-chain data the features that could be detected were limited. Sequencing depth was assumed to be roughly uniform across donors in the presence/absence analyses, though that assumption may not hold. The authors suggested that the approach could potentially be extended to other disease states and immunological phenotypes. Immune exposure information for the cohort was limited to CMV serostatus. Because counts were too low, more than 15 rarely observed V segments, including chromosome 9 orphons, were excluded from the earlier analysis of a few hundred of the donors. While some public TCRs were present in many individuals, most TCR sequences turned up only very rarely across donors. A later genetic analysis associated a missense DCLRE1C variant with V-gene and J-gene trimming of TCR beta chains, and an independent cohort replicated the association. In a later analysis, TCR association rates were found to vary across HLA loci, with the most associated TCRs seen for DRB1 alleles and the fewest for HLA-C alleles. Strong co-occurrence of HLA alleles, especially DR and DQ, made assigning TCR associations to individual alleles difficult. A few of the identified cytomegalovirus-associated TCR beta chains were confirmed in vitro to be specific for cytomegalovirus antigens. A further reported finding was that TCR beta sequences accurately predicted the HLA-A and HLA-B alleles for most subjects in the first cohort. In a later analysis, several top co-occurrence clusters were reported to appear linked to parvovirus B19, influenza, CMV and Epstein-Barr virus. The study listed 164 TCR beta chains as associated with cytomegalovirus. Most CMV-associated TCR beta chains appeared to be HLA-restricted in a later analysis, and the HLA associations seemed to be driven largely by CMV exposure. According to a later genetic analysis, donors in an Asian-associated ancestry cluster had fewer N-insertions in productive TCRs than the roughly 670-donor mean. A cluster of highly shared sequence variants was judged likely to represent a technical artifact of the sequencing pipeline. Broadly in line with IMGT annotations, most TCR beta V segments showed up in productive rearrangements about 87% or about 30% of the time in an earlier analysis of 450 to 600 of the donors. In both the original and validation cohorts, the classifier was reported to diagnose cytomegalovirus status with high specificity and sensitivity. At a false discovery rate of 0.05, a later analysis linked around 17,000 TCR beta sequences to specific HLA alleles. Linkage disequilibrium might explain the correlated functional status among segregating V segments, but an unknown experimental factor could not be ruled out. In a later analysis, HLA-associated TCR beta chains were found to be more clonally expanded and to have lower generation probabilities than equally common non-associated chains.

About this clone: Its antigen specificity is not known. Qualities for individual bases were not recorded, and no much larger clone is one base off. Other nucleotide sequences in the sample specify the same CDR3.

Sequenced sample: PBMCs. This clonotype was obtained from a woman aged 45-59 years in good health and CMV-seropositive.

The nucleotide sequence is given as TGTGCCAGCAGCTTAGACATGAACACTGAAGCTTTCTTT. This codes for CASSLDMNTEAFF. The chain employs TRBV7-3 and TRBJ1-1; the D gene identity is not certain. The germline V gene provides CDR1 SGHTA and CDR2 FQGTGA. V is shortened by 2 bases, J by 0 bases, and the region joining them spans 4 bases. The CDR3 holds 13 amino acids from the cysteine to the phenylalanine. Just CDR3 DNA is preserved here, 39 bases in frame from base 1.